The 19 T cell receptor beta chains given below trace back to one sample, sequenced in a study of T cell responses to AZD1222 COVID-19 vaccine. Data came from immunoSEQ multiplex PCR; TCRdb stores just in-frame clones and leaves some out. The table has tens of thousands of clones, over 75% seen once; the top ten hold around 13%. The sample in question was peripheral blood, obtained 28 days after the second AZD1222 dose. The receptor set was obtained from an adult who received the AZD1222 COVID-19 vaccine.

The rearrangement links TRBV7-6 to TRBJ2-2, with 16 bases that match TRBD2. Germline values: CDR1 SGHVS, CDR2 FNYEAQ. The ends lost 5 bases at V and 0 bases at J; junction bases unmatched: 3. The CDR3 contains 18 residues. The CDR3 sequence: CASSVGLAGGTNTGELFF. CDR3 DNA: TGTGCCAGCAGCGTGGGACTAGCGGGGGGGACGAACACCGGGGAGCTGTTTTTT.

V gene TRBV5-1 combines with J gene TRBJ1-5; D unclear. The CDR3 is 13 residues long. V was shortened by 3 bases and J by 1 base, with 5 bases between the two germline ends. CDR1 is SGHRS, CDR2 YFSETQ, per germline. CDR3 protein: CASSSGSNQPQHF. In nucleotides, the CDR3 is TGCGCCAGCAGCTCAGGAAGCAATCAGCCCCAGCATTTT.

This clone appeared once. The rearrangement joins TRBV7-2 to TRBJ2-5, with TRBD2 matching over 12 bases. Germline-derived CDR1 and CDR2 are SGHTA and FQGNSA. The J segment lost 2 bases and the V segment lost 1 base, leaving 5 bases of the junction unmatched. The CDR3 contains 17 residues. CDR3 coding DNA: TGTGCCAGCAGCTTAGTTCGAACTAGCGGGGGGCAAGAGACCCAGTACTTC. Protein sequence: CASSLVRTSGGQETQYF.

The chain combines TRBV3-1 (or the pseudogene TRBV3-2) with TRBJ1-1; D is perhaps TRBD1 (5 bases). The CDR3 is made up of 14 amino acids. V was shortened by 0 bases and J by 11 bases, with 16 bases between the two germline ends. Germline V lookup: CDR1 LGHDT, CDR2 YNNKEL (reference sequence). CDR3 residues: CASSQDRRGPFAFF. In DNA, the CDR3 is TGTGCCAGCAGCCAAGATCGAAGGGGCCCGTTCGCTTTCTTT.

This clone was seen only once. The CDR3 reads CASSPGQDTSGYTF. CDR3 in DNA: TGCGCCAGCAGTCCGGGACAAGATACGTCTGGCTACACCTTC. The chain couples TRBV5-1 to TRBJ1-2; a weak D match, TRBD1 (6 bases). V gave up 5 bases and J gave up 7 bases, with 18 bases separating them. Germline-derived CDR1 and CDR2 are SGHRS and YFSETQ. The CDR3 extends over 14 amino acids.

This chain uses TRBV4-1 with TRBJ2-7; the match to TRBD1 covers 7 bases. The CDR3 covers 15 residues. Germline V gene lookup returns CDR1 MGHRA and CDR2 YSYEKL. The V gene end was trimmed by 1 base and the J gene end by 2 bases; junction bases not matched to a gene: 5. The CDR3 is CASSQAWDRAYEQYF. Here the CDR3 DNA reads TGCGCCAGCAGCCAAGCATGGGACAGAGCCTACGAGCAGTACTTC.

The gene calls are TRBV10-3 and TRBJ2-7, with TRBD1 as a possible D gene (5 bases). The CDR3 has 14 amino acids. In germline, CDR1 is ENHRY, CDR2 SYGVKD. The V gene lost 4 bases and the J gene lost 7 bases, with 17 bases spanning the gap. In DNA, the CDR3 is TGTGCCATCAGTGCCGGCAGGGCGATAGGAGAGCAGTACTTC. As protein: CAISAGRAIGEQYF.

This clone turned up a few times. The CDR3 is CASSAGSNQPQHF. CDR3 nucleotides: TGTGCCAGCAGTGCGGGGAGCAATCAGCCCCAGCATTTT. This rearrangement joins TRBV12-3 or TRBV12-4 to TRBJ1-5; D gene ambiguous. Trimming removed 5 bases at V and 1 base at J, with 6 bases between. The CDR3 extends over 13 amino acids.

This chain links TRBV20-1 with TRBJ1-1, with D possibly TRBD1 on 5 matching bases. CDR3 length: 14 amino acids. CDR1 and CDR2 (germline): DFQATT, SNEGSKA (reference sequence). V lost 3 bases to trimming and J lost 5 bases, with 16 bases between them. CDR3 sequence: CSASGLGGRTEAFF. The CDR3 DNA reads TGCAGTGCTAGTGGGTTGGGGGGGAGGACTGAAGCTTTCTTT.

This chain joins TRBV6-2 or TRBV6-3 and TRBJ1-6, with TRBD1 identical over 8 bases. Per germline, CDR1 MNHEY and CDR2 SVGEGT. V shed 3 bases, J shed 10 bases, and the junction held 8 bases outside the gene matches. The CDR3 loop spans 15 amino acids. The CDR3 sequence is CASSYRSGGNSPLHF. CDR3 bases: TGTGCCAGCAGTTATAGGTCAGGGGGCAACTCACCCCTCCACTTT.

J is TRBJ2-7 and V is TRBV7-2; 7 bases are shared with TRBD2. Germline loops: CDR1 SGHTA, CDR2 FQGNSA. V dropped 2 bases and J dropped 7; count of bases not matched to a gene: 11. CDR3 length: 15 amino acids. CDR3 nucleotides: TGTGCCAGCAGCTTATCCCGGGACTACGGTAATGAGCAGTACTTC. It encodes CASSLSRDYGNEQYF.

V is TRBV7-8 and J is TRBJ1-5; 7 bases align to TRBD1. Germline assignment: CDR1 SGHVS and CDR2 FQNEAQ. V trimming: 6 bases; J trimming: 5 bases; junction bases outside the gene matches: 10. This CDR3 contains 15 residues. CDR3 DNA sequence: TGTGCCAGCAGTGGCTCAGGGGGTAAGGATCAGCCCCAGCATTTT. Amino acids: CASSGSGGKDQPQHF.

This chain joins TRBV5-4 and TRBJ1-6, with D unclear. Germline lookup yields CDR1 SGHNT and CDR2 YYREEE (reference sequence). This CDR3 has 13 residues. Trimming shortened V by 10 bases and J by 10 bases, and 18 bases separated the two germline ends. The CDR3: CAYMKGMMSPLHF. CDR3 DNA: TGTGCCTATATGAAGGGTATGATGTCACCCCTCCACTTT.

The chain combines TRBV2 with TRBJ1-1; a possible D gene is TRBD1 (6 bases). Germline V gene sequence: CDR1 SNHLY, CDR2 FYNNEI. The CDR3 is 14 amino acids. The V end was cut by 5 bases, the J end by 1 base, with 11 bases between. The CDR3 DNA reads TGTGCCAGCAGTCGGGACACCTGGAACACTGAAGCTTTCTTT. Amino acid sequence: CASSRDTWNTEAFF.

This clone has only one observation. The CDR3 DNA reads TGTGCCAGCAGCGTACAAGGAGGCACTGAAGCTTTCTTT. It codes for CASSVQGGTEAFF. The chain combines TRBV9 with TRBJ1-1, with D unclear. The germline V gene has CDR1 SGDLS and CDR2 YYNGEE. V lost 1 base, J lost 4 bases, and 8 bases lay in between. CDR3 length equals 13 residues. Full variable domain (rest looked up from reference TRBV9 and TRBJ1-1): DSGVTQTPKHLITATGQRVTLRCSPRSGDLSVYWYQQSLDQGLQFLIQYYNGEERAKGNILERFSAQQFPDLHSELNLSSLELGDSALYFCASSVQGGTEAFFGQGTRLTVV.

The chain recombines TRBV27 with TRBJ2-1; D unresolved. The V end lost 10 bases, the J end lost 4 bases, and 14 bases lay between the germline ends. Germline loops: CDR1 MNHEY, CDR2 SMNVEV (reference sequence). CDR3 length: 13 amino acids. This CDR3 is CATLKGNYNEQFF. DNA for the CDR3: TGTGCCACCCTAAAGGGAAATTACAATGAGCAGTTCTTC.

The genes are TRBV6-5 and TRBJ2-7, with a possible D match to TRBD1 (6 bases). Deletions cut 0 bases from V and 1 base from J, with 10 bases between. The germline CDR1 and CDR2 sequences are MNHEY and SVGAGI. The CDR3 covers 15 residues. The CDR3 here is CASSYSLTGSYEQYF. CDR3 sequence (DNA): TGTGCCAGCAGTTACTCGTTAACAGGGTCCTACGAGCAGTACTTC.

The rearrangement links TRBV6-1 to TRBJ1-6, with D possibly matching TRBD1 (6 bases). Trimming cost V 1 base and J 9 bases, with 10 bases left between them. Germline V lookup: CDR1 MNHNS, CDR2 SASEGT. The CDR3 totals 14 residues. The CDR3 loop is CASSEGQGGSPLHF. CDR3 sequence (DNA): TGTGCCAGCAGTGAAGGTCAAGGGGGTTCACCCCTCCACTTT.

CDR3 amino acids: CASSPQGMIEAFF. The CDR3 coding sequence is TGCGCCAGCAGCCCCCAGGGAATGATTGAAGCTTTCTTT. The rearrangement links TRBV4-1 to TRBJ1-1; possibly TRBD1 for D (5 bases). Germline V CDR1 and CDR2: MGHRA, YSYEKL. V was pared by 4 bases and J by 7 bases, with 13 bases between. This CDR3 region has 13 residues.